A single sample is the source of the 20 T cell receptor beta chains below, sequenced in a study of blood T cell repertoires in COVID-19. Method: immunoSEQ multiplex PCR; TCRdb's copy keeps in-frame clones and lacks some. The table includes about 170,000 clones, approximately 86% detected once. Source material: peripheral blood. All receptors come from a woman older than 75 with COVID-19, enrolled during active disease.

This clone has more than one count but fewer than ten. The chain couples TRBV19 to TRBJ1-2; D not certain. The germline V and J ends were trimmed by 3 bases and 1 base, with 3 bases remaining between them. CDR3 length: 12 amino acids. Germline CDR1 is LNHDA and CDR2 is SQIVND (reference sequence). This chain's CDR3 is CASSIHNYGYTF. The CDR3 DNA reads as TGTGCCAGTAGTATCCATAACTATGGCTACACCTTC. The complete variable domain, with remaining parts taken from reference TRBV19 and TRBJ1-2, reads DGGITQSPKYLFRKEGQNVTLSCEQNLNHDAMYWYRQDPGQGLRLIYYSQIVNDFQKGDIAEGYSVSREKKESFPLTVTSAQKNPTAFYLCASSIHNYGYTFGSGTRLTVV.

The chain recombines TRBV6-5 with TRBJ1-5; 7 bases map to TRBD1. The CDR3 consists of 15 residues. With V trimmed by 7 bases and J by 4 bases, 10 bases remained unmatched. CDR1 and CDR2 (germline): MNHEY, SVGAGI. The DNA of the CDR3 is TGTGCCAGCAAATCCACCGGGACAGTGAATCAGCCCCAGCATTTT. It specifies CASKSTGTVNQPQHF.

The rearrangement joins TRBV7-9 to TRBJ1-1; 11 bases line up with TRBD1. The CDR3 runs 15 residues. Losses at the gene ends were 3 bases for V and 7 bases for J; bases not matched to a gene: 7. The germline gives CDR1 SEHNR, CDR2 FQNEAQ (reference sequence). CDR3 in DNA: TGTGCCAGCAGCTTTCTAGGACAGGGGGCGGTTGAAGCTTTCTTT. It translates to CASSFLGQGAVEAFF.

This clone was recorded a few times. The rearrangement uses TRBV5-6 and TRBJ2-5, with 10 bases aligning to TRBD2. Germline V lookup: CDR1 SGHDT, CDR2 YYEEEE. The CDR3 has 15 amino acids. V lost 1 base to trimming and J lost 1 base; unmatched junction nucleotides: 1. CDR3 sequence: CASSLQRGGQETQYF. DNA of the CDR3: TGTGCCAGCAGCTTGCAGCGGGGGGGCCAAGAGACCCAGTACTTC. Filled out from reference TRBV5-6 and TRBJ2-5, the complete variable domain reads DAGVTQSPTHLIKTRGQQVTLRCSPKSGHDTVSWYQQALGQGPQFIFQYYEEEERQRGNFPDRFSGHQFPNYSSELNVNALLLGDSALYLCASSLQRGGQETQYFGPGTRLLVL.

This chain links TRBV19 with TRBJ1-5, with TRBD1 as a possible D gene (6 bases). V was clipped by 3 bases and J by 7 bases, with 13 bases between them. This CDR3 is 14 amino acids long. Germline-derived CDR1 and CDR2 are LNHDA and SQIVND (reference sequence). This CDR3 reads CASSIRDDRQPQHF. CDR3 DNA: TGTGCCAGTAGTATCCGGGACGACAGGCAGCCCCAGCATTTT.

The chain employs TRBV6-5 and TRBJ1-1; no firm D call. This CDR3 spans 11 amino acids. From germline, CDR1 is MNHEY and CDR2 SVGAGI. V lost 8 bases, J lost 1 base, and 5 bases lay in between. CDR3 DNA sequence: TGTGCCAGCGGGCAGAACACTGAAGCTTTCTTT. This sequence encodes CASGQNTEAFF.

The genes are TRBV5-1 and TRBJ2-7, with TRBD2 as a possible D gene (5 bases). Germline assignment: CDR1 SGHRS and CDR2 YFSETQ. CDR3 length: 15 residues. Trimming stripped 2 bases from V and 2 bases from J, with 14 bases between. In nucleotides, the CDR3 is TGCGCCAGCAGCTTCATATCGGGGTCAGCCTACGAGCAGTACTTC. This sequence encodes CASSFISGSAYEQYF. Full variable domain (rest looked up from reference TRBV5-1 and TRBJ2-7): KAGVTQTPRYLIKTRGQQVTLSCSPISGHRSVSWYQQTPGQGLQFLFEYFSETQRNKGNFPGRFSGRQFSNSRSEMNVSTLELGDSALYLCASSFISGSAYEQYFGPGTRLTVT.

The chain joins TRBV9 to TRBJ1-2; perhaps TRBD1 as D (6 bases). CDR1 SGDLS and CDR2 YYNGEE come from the germline V gene. The CDR3 length is 14 residues. Deletions cut 3 bases from V and 13 bases from J, with 22 bases between. The CDR3 DNA reads as TGTGCCAGCAGCGCATCCGGGCCGCTACGAGGGGGCACCTTC. Amino acids: CASSASGPLRGGTF. The complete variable domain, with remaining parts taken from reference TRBV9 and TRBJ1-2, reads DSGVTQTPKHLITATGQRVTLRCSPRSGDLSVYWYQQSLDQGLQFLIQYYNGEERAKGNILERFSAQQFPDLHSELNLSSLELGDSALYFCASSASGPLRGGTFGSGTRLTVV.

The genes are TRBV6-5 and TRBJ1-4; D perhaps matches TRBD1 (5 bases). Germline V CDR1 and CDR2: MNHEY, SVGAGI. The CDR3 sequence is 16 residues long. The germline V and J ends were trimmed by 0 bases and 5 bases, with 13 bases remaining between them. CDR3 sequence (DNA): TGTGCCAGCAGTTACTCAGGGGCGGGGGTAAATGAAAAACTGTTTTTT. Translated: CASSYSGAGVNEKLFF.

The CDR3 here is CASSVDMGQATGELFF. In DNA form, the CDR3 reads TGTGCCAGCAGCGTAGATATGGGACAGGCAACCGGGGAGCTGTTTTTT. This chain links TRBV9 with TRBJ2-2; 8 nucleotides agree with TRBD1. In germline, CDR1 is SGDLS, CDR2 YYNGEE. This CDR3 comprises 16 residues. Trimming took 0 bases from V and 5 from J; bases not matched to a gene: 6.

This clone occurred once. This sequence joins TRBV18 and TRBJ1-1; 7 nucleotides match TRBD1. Looked up from germline, CDR1 is KGHSH and CDR2 is LQKENI. This CDR3 is built from 11 residues. The V gene end was trimmed by 3 bases and the J gene end by 9 bases; junction bases not matched to a gene: 1. The CDR3 DNA is TGTGCCAGCTCACCGACAGGGAAAGCTTTCTTT. It translates to CASSPTGKAFF. The full variable domain, with the rest looked up from reference TRBV18 and TRBJ1-1, is NAGVMQNPRHLVRRRGQEARLRCSPMKGHSHVYWYRQLPEEGLKFMVYLQKENIIDESGMPKERFSAEFPKEGPSILRIQQVVRGDSAAYFCASSPTGKAFFGQGTRLTVV.

The chain combines TRBV5-4 with TRBJ1-1; a possible D gene is TRBD1 (5 bases). Germline CDR1 reads SGHNT; CDR2 reads YYREEE (reference sequence). The CDR3 is 13 residues long. Trimming stripped 2 bases from V and 5 bases from J, with 10 bases between. CDR3 DNA: TGTGCCAGCAGCTTACCCCGGGGGACTGAAGCTTTCTTT. Translated, it gives CASSLPRGTEAFF.

Notes on this clone: Different DNA sequences within this sample yield the same CDR3. The chain has TRBV5-1 and TRBJ1-1; the match to TRBD1 covers 7 bases. The CDR3 is 14 amino acids. Losses at the gene ends were 7 bases for V and 1 base for J; bases not matched to a gene: 7. CDR1 SGHRS and CDR2 YFSETQ come from the germline V gene. CDR3 DNA: TGCGCCAGCGGCACAGGGGCGTCGAACACTGAAGCTTTCTTT. Translated: CASGTGASNTEAFF. Full variable domain (outside the CDR3, taken from reference TRBV5-1 and TRBJ1-1): KAGVTQTPRYLIKTRGQQVTLSCSPISGHRSVSWYQQTPGQGLQFLFEYFSETQRNKGNFPGRFSGRQFSNSRSEMNVSTLELGDSALYLCASGTGASNTEAFFGQGTRLTVV.

This chain joins TRBV5-4 and TRBJ2-7; TRBD1 might be the D (5 bases). Per the germline V gene, CDR1 is SGHNT and CDR2 is YYREEE (reference sequence). Deletions cut 0 bases from V and 4 bases from J, with 5 bases between. This CDR3 is 12 amino acids long. The CDR3 DNA is TGTGCCAGCAGCTTGGGACAGTACGAGCAGTACTTC. It yields the protein CASSLGQYEQYF.

The V call is TRBV5-4, the J call TRBJ2-5; D is ambiguous. V was pared by 3 bases and J by 5 bases, with 17 bases between. This CDR3 has 15 amino acids. CDR1 is SGHNT and CDR2 is YYREEE in the germline V gene (reference sequence). This CDR3 is CASSSPSTRSETQYF. DNA for the CDR3: TGTGCCAGCAGCTCCCCTTCGACAAGGTCGGAGACCCAGTACTTC. The full variable domain, completed using reference TRBV5-4 and TRBJ2-5, is ETGVTQSPTHLIKTRGQQVTLRCSSQSGHNTVSWYQQALGQGPQFIFQYYREEENGRGNFPPRFSGLQFPNYSSELNVNALELDDSALYLCASSSPSTRSETQYFGPGTRLLVL.

This chain connects TRBV28 to TRBJ2-1, with 7 bases identical to TRBD1. Germline V gives CDR1 MDHEN, CDR2 SYDVKM. J lost 13 bases, V lost 4 bases, and 4 bases had no gene match. This CDR3 spans 11 amino acids. CDR3 nucleotides: TGTGCCAGCAGTTGGACAGGCCAACAGTTCTTC. Translation: CASSWTGQQFF.

This chain connects TRBV28 to TRBJ1-2; D gene unclear. Germline loops: CDR1 MDHEN, CDR2 SYDVKM. V was clipped by 5 bases and J by 8 bases, with 9 bases between them. CDR3 length equals 11 residues. CDR3 DNA: TGTGCCAGCAGTCCCCGAGGAGGCTACACCTTC. Translating it yields CASSPRGGYTF.

The chain is built from TRBV3-1 (or the pseudogene TRBV3-2) and TRBJ1-3, with 8 bases fitting TRBD1. The CDR3 is made up of 18 amino acids. V shed 4 bases and J 0 bases; nucleotides not matched to a gene: 11. In germline, CDR1 is LGHDT, CDR2 YNNKEL (reference sequence). CDR3 region: CASSPKVGDRGSGNTIYF. The CDR3 DNA follows: TGTGCCAGCAGCCCCAAAGTGGGCGACAGGGGCTCTGGAAACACCATATATTTT.

The chain uses TRBV5-5 and TRBJ2-2; D is ambiguous. This CDR3 spans 14 amino acids. Germline lookup yields CDR1 SGHKS and CDR2 YYEKEE (reference sequence). V lost 1 base to trimming and J lost 2 bases, with 6 bases between them. The CDR3 sequence: CASSLIANTGELFF. The CDR3 coding sequence is TGTGCCAGCAGCTTGATAGCAAACACCGGGGAGCTGTTTTTT.

The chain uses TRBV14 and TRBJ2-5; D is undetermined. V was cut by 1 base and J by 3 bases, with 9 bases left in between. The CDR3 totals 14 residues. CDR1 and CDR2 (germline): SGHDN, FVKESK. This CDR3 reads CASSQGSQKETQYF. DNA for the CDR3: TGTGCCAGCAGCCAAGGGTCACAGAAAGAGACCCAGTACTTC.